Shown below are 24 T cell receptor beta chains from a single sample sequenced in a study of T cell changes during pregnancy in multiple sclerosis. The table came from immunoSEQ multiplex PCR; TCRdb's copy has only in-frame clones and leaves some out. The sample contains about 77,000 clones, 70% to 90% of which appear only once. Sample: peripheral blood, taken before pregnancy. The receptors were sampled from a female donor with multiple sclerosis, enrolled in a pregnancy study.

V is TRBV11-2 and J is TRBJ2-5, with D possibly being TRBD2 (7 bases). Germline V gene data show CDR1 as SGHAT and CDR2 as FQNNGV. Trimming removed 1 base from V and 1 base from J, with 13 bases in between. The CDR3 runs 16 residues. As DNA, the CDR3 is TGTGCCAGCAGCTTAGTGGCGGGGGCCCTCCAAGAGACCCAGTACTTC. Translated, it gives CASSLVAGALQETQYF.

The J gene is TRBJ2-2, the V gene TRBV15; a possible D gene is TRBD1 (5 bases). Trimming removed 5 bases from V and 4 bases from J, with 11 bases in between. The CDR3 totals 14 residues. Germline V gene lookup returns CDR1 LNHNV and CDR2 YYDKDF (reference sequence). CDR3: CATSYQGGTGELFF. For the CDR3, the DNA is TGTGCCACCAGCTACCAGGGTGGCACCGGGGAGCTGTTTTTT.

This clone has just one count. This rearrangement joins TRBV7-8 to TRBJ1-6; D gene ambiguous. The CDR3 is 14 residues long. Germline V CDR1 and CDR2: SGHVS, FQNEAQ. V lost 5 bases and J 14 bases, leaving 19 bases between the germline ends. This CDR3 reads CASSPARLGPTLHF. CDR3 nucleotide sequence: TGTGCCAGCAGCCCAGCCCGACTAGGCCCCACCCTCCACTTT.

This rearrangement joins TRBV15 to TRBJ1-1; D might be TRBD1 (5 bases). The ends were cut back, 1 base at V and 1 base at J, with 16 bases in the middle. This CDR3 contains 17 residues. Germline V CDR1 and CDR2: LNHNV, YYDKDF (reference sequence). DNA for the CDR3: TGTGCCACCAGCAGAGGTCTAGTGGAGGGGACGAACACTGAAGCTTTCTTT. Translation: CATSRGLVEGTNTEAFF.

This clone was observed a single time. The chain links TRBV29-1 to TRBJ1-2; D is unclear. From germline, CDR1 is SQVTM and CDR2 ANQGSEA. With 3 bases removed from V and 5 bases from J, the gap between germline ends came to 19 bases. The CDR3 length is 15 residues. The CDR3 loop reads CSVEVEGERSYGYTF. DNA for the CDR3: TGCAGCGTTGAGGTAGAGGGTGAAAGGAGTTATGGCTACACCTTC.

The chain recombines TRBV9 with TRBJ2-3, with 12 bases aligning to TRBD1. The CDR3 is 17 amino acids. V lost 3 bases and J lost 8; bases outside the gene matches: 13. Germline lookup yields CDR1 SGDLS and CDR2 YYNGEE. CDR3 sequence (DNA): TGTGCCAGCAGCGGGACAAGGGGGACAGGGGGCAGAGGTACGCAGTATTTT. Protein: CASSGTRGTGGRGTQYF. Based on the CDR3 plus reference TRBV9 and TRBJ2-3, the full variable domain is DSGVTQTPKHLITATGQRVTLRCSPRSGDLSVYWYQQSLDQGLQFLIQYYNGEERAKGNILERFSAQQFPDLHSELNLSSLELGDSALYFCASSGTRGTGGRGTQYFGPGTRLTVL.

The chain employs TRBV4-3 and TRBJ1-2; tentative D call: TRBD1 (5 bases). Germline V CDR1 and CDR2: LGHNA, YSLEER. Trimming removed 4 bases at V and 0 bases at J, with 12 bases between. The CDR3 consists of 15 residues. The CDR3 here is CASSRGTAANYGYTF. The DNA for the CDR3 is TGCGCCAGCAGCCGCGGGACGGCCGCTAACTATGGCTACACCTTC.

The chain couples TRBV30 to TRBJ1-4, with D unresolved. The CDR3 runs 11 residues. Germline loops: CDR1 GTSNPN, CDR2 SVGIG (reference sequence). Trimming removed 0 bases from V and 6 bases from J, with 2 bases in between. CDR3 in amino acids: CAWSVDEKLFF. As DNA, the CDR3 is TGTGCCTGGAGTGTCGATGAAAAACTGTTTTTT.

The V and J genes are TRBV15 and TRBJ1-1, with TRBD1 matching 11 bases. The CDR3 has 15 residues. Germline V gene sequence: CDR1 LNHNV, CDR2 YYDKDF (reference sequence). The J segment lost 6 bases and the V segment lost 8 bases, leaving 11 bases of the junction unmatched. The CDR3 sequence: CATWGQGGISAEAFF. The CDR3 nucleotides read TGTGCCACCTGGGGACAGGGGGGTATTAGCGCTGAAGCTTTCTTT. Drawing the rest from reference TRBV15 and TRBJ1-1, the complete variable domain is DAMVIQNPRYQVTQFGKPVTLSCSQTLNHNVMYWYQQKSSQAPKLLFHYYDKDFNNEADTPDNFQSRRPNTSFCFLDIRSPGLGDTAMYLCATWGQGGISAEAFFGQGTRLTVV.

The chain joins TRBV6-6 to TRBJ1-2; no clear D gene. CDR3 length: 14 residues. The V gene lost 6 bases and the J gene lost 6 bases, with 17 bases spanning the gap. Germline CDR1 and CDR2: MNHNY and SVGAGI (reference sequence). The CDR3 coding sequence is TGTGCCAGCAGGGTTAAGGGAGCGCTGGATGGCTACACCTTC. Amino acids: CASRVKGALDGYTF.

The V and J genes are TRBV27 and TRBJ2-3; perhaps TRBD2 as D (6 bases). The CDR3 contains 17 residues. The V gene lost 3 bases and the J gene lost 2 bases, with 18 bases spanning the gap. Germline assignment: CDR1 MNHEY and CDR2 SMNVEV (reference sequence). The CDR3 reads CASSFSGRRGLTDTQYF. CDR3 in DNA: TGTGCCAGCAGTTTTTCCGGGCGAAGGGGACTCACAGATACGCAGTATTTT.

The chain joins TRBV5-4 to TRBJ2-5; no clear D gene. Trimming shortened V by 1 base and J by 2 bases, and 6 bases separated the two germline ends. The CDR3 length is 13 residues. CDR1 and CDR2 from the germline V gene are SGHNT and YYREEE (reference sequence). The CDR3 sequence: CASSLNIQETQYF. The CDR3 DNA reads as TGTGCCAGCAGCTTGAACATACAAGAGACCCAGTACTTC.

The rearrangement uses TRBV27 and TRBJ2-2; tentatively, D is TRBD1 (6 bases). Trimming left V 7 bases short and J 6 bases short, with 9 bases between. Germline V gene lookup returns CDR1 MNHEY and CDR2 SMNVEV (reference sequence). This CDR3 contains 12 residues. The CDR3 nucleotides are TGTGCCAGCAAGAAGGGGGCCGGGGAGCTGTTTTTT. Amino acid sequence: CASKKGAGELFF.

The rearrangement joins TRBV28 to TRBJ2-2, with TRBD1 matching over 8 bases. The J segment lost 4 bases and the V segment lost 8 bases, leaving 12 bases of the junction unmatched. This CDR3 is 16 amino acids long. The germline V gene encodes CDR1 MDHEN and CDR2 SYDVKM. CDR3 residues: CASGQVDRESTGELFF. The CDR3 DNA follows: TGTGCCAGCGGACAGGTGGACAGGGAATCCACCGGGGAGCTGTTTTTT.

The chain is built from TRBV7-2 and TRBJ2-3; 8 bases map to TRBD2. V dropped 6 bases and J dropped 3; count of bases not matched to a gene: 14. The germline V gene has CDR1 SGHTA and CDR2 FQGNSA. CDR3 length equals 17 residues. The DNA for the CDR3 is TGTGCCAGCAGTCGGGGGGCGGGGGGACGGCCTACAGATACGCAGTATTTT. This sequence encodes CASSRGAGGRPTDTQYF.

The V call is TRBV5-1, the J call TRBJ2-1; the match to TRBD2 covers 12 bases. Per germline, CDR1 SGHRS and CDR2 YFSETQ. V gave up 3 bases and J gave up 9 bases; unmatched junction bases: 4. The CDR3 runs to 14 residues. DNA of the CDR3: TGCGCCAGCAGCTGGACTAGCGGGGCCGCTGAGCAGTTCTTC. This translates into CASSWTSGAAEQFF. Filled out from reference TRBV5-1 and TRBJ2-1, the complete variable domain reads KAGVTQTPRYLIKTRGQQVTLSCSPISGHRSVSWYQQTPGQGLQFLFEYFSETQRNKGNFPGRFSGRQFSNSRSEMNVSTLELGDSALYLCASSWTSGAAEQFFGPGTRLTVL.

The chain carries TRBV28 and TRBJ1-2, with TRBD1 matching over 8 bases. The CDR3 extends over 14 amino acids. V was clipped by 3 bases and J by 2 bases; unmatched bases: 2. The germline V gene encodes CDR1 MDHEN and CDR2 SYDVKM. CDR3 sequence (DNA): TGTGCCAGCAGTTTGGCAGGGGGCAACTATGGCTACACCTTC. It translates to CASSLAGGNYGYTF.

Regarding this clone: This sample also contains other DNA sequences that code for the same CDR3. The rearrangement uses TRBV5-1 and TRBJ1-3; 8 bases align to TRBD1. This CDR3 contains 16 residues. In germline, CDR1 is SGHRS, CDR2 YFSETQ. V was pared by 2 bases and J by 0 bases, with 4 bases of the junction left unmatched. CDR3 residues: CASSLGTGSSGNTIYF. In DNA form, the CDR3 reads TGCGCCAGCAGCTTAGGGACAGGATCCTCTGGAAACACCATATATTTT. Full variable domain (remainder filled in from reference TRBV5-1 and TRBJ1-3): KAGVTQTPRYLIKTRGQQVTLSCSPISGHRSVSWYQQTPGQGLQFLFEYFSETQRNKGNFPGRFSGRQFSNSRSEMNVSTLELGDSALYLCASSLGTGSSGNTIYFGEGSWLTVV.

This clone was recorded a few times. The CDR3 loop is CASTPRGEQYF. CDR3 nucleotide sequence: TGTGCCAGCACACCCCGAGGCGAGCAGTACTTC. The chain has TRBV6-4 and TRBJ2-7, with unresolved D. V was shortened by 7 bases and J by 6 bases, with 10 bases between the two germline ends. CDR3 length: 11 amino acids. Germline V CDR1 and CDR2: MRHNA, SNTAGT.

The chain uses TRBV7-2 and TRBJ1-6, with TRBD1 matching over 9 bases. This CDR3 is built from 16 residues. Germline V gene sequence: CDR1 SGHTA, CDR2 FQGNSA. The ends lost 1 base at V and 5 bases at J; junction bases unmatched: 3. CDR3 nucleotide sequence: TGTGCCAGCAGCTTAGACAGGGGGCTGAATAATTCACCCCTCCACTTT. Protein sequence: CASSLDRGLNNSPLHF. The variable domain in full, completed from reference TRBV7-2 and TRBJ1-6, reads GAGVSQSPSNKVTEKGKDVELRCDPISGHTALYWYRQSLGQGLEFLIYFQGNSAPDKSGLPSDRFSAERTGGSVSTLTIQRTQQEDSAVYLCASSLDRGLNNSPLHFGNGTRLTVT.

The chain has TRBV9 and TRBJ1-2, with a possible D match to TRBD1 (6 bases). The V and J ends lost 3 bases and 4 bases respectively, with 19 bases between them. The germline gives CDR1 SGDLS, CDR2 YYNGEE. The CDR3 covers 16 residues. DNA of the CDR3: TGTGCCAGCAGCGCGGGGGGAGGGGGATGGGCCTATGGCTACACCTTC. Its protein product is CASSAGGGGWAYGYTF. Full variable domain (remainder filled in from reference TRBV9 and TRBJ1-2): DSGVTQTPKHLITATGQRVTLRCSPRSGDLSVYWYQQSLDQGLQFLIQYYNGEERAKGNILERFSAQQFPDLHSELNLSSLELGDSALYFCASSAGGGGWAYGYTFGSGTRLTVV.

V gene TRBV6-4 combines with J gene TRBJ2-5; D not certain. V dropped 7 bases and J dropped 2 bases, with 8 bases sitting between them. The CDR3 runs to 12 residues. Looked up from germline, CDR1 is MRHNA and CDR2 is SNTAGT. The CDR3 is CASKCRQETQYF. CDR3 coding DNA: TGTGCCAGCAAGTGCAGACAAGAGACCCAGTACTTC.

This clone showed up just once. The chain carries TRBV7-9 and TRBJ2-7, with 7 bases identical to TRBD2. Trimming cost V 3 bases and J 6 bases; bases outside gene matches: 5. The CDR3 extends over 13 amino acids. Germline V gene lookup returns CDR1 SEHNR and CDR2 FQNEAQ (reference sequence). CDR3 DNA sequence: TGTGCCAGCAGCTTGACTAGCCTGGGCGAGCAGTACTTC. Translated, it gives CASSLTSLGEQYF.

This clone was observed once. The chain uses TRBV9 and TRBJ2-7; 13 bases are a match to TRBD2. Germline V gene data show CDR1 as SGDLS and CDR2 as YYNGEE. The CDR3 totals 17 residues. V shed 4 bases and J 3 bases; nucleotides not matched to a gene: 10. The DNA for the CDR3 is TGTGCCAGCAGCCCCCGGGGGACTAGCGGGAAAAACTACGAGCAGTACTTC. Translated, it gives CASSPRGTSGKNYEQYF.